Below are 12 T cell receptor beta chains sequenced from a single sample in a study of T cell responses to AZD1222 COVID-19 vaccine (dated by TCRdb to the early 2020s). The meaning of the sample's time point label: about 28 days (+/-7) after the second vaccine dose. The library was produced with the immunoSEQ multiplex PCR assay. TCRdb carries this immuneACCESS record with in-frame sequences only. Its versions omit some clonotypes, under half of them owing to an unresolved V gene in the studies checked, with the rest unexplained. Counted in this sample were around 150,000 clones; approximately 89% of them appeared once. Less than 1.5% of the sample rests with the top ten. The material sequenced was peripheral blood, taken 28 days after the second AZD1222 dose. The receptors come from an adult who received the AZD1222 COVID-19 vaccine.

CDR3: CASSLRPGTGSYNEQFF. For the CDR3, the DNA is TGTGCCAGCAGCTTACGACCCGGGACAGGGTCCTACAATGAGCAGTTCTTC. J is TRBJ2-1 and V is TRBV7-9; TRBD1 matches at 9 bases. J gave up 1 base and V 2 bases, and 6 bases lay outside the gene matches. Germline CDR1 and CDR2: SEHNR and FQNEAQ (reference sequence). The CDR3 totals 17 residues.

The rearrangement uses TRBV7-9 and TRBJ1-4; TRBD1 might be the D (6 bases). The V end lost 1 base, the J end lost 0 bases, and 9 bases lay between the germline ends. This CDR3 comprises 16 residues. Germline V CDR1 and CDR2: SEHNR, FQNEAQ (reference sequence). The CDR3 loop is CASSLGRGATNEKLFF. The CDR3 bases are TGTGCCAGCAGCTTAGGCAGGGGAGCAACTAATGAAAAACTGTTTTTT.

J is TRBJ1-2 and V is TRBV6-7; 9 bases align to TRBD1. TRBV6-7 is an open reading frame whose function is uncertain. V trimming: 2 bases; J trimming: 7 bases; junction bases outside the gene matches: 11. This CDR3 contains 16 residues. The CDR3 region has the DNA TGTGCCAGCAGTTACCCTAGGGACAGGGAGGTGAGTGGCTACACCTTC. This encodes CASSYPRDREVSGYTF.

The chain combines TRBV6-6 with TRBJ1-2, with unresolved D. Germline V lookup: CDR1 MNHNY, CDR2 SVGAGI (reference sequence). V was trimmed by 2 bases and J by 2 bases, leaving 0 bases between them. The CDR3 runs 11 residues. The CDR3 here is CASSYNYGYTF. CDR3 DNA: TGTGCCAGCAGTTACAACTATGGCTACACCTTC.

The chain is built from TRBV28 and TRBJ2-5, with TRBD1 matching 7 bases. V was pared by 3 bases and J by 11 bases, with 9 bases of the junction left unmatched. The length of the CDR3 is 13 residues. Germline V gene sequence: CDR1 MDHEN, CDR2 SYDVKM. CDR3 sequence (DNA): TGTGCCAGCAGTTTTCGTGACAGGGTACGTCAGTACTTC. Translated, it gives CASSFRDRVRQYF.

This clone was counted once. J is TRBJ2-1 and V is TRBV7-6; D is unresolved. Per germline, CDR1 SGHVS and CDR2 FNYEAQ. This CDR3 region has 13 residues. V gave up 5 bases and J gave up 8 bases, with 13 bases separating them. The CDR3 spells CASSMTKLDEQFF. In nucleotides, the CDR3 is TGTGCCAGCAGCATGACAAAGCTCGATGAGCAGTTCTTC.

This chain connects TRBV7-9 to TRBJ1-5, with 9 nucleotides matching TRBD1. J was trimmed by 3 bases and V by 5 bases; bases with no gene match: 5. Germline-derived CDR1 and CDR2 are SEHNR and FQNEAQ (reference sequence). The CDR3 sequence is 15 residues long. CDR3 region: CASSMGQGLNQPQHF. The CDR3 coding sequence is TGTGCCAGCAGCATGGGACAGGGACTCAATCAGCCCCAGCATTTT.

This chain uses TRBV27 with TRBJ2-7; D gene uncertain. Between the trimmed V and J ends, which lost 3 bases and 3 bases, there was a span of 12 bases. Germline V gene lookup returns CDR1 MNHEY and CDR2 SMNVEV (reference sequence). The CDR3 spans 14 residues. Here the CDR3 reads CASSFTDVSYEQYF. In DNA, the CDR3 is TGTGCCAGCAGTTTCACGGACGTAAGCTACGAGCAGTACTTC.

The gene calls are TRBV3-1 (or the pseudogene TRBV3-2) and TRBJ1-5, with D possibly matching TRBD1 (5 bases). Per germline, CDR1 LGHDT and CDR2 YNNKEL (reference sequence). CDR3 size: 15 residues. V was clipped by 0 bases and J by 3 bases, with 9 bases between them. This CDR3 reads CASSQDVGPNQPQHF. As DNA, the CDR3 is TGTGCCAGCAGCCAAGATGTGGGGCCCAATCAGCCCCAGCATTTT.

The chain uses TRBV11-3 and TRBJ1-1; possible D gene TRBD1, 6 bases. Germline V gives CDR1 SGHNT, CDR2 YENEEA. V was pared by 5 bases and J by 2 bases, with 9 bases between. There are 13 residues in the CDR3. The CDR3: CASSTDRNTEAFF. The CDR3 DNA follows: TGTGCCAGCAGCACGGACAGAAACACTGAAGCTTTCTTT. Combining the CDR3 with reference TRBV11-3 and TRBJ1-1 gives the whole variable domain EAGVVQSPRYKIIEKKQPVAFWCNPISGHNTLYWYLQNLGQGPELLIRYENEEAVDDSQLPKDRFSAERLKGVDSTLKIQPAELGDSAVYLCASSTDRNTEAFFGQGTRLTVV.

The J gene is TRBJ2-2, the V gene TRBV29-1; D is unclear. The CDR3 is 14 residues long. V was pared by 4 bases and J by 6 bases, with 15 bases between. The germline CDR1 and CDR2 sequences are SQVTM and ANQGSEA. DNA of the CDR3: TGCAGCGTTGGGCATAAGGTTGGGGCCGGGGAGCTGTTTTTT. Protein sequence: CSVGHKVGAGELFF.

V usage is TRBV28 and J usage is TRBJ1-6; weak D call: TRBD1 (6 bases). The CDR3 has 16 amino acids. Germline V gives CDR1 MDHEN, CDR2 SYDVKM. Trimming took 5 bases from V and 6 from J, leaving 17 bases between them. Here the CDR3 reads CASSTELRGLNSPLHF. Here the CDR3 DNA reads TGTGCCAGCAGTACGGAACTCAGGGGCCTTAATTCACCCCTCCACTTT.